This T cell receptor (beta chain) was recovered during a study of cytomegalovirus exposure and HLA in healthy donors. This CDR3 spans 13 amino acids. V dropped 0 bases and J dropped 3 bases, with 4 bases sitting between them. Germline CDR1 LNHNV, CDR2 YYDKDF (reference sequence). 13 Jbeta primers and 60 Vbeta primers were used for the PCR. TCRdb's table, derived via immunoSEQ multiplex PCR, lists solely in-frame clones and lacks some. The sample carries 100,000 to 150,000 clones, 78% recorded once. V and J are TRBV15 and TRBJ2-3; no firm D call. The receptor's source is a woman younger than 35 in good health and CMV-seronegative. The sequencing input was PBMCs. The CDR3 sequence: CATSRDSTDTQYF. The CDR3 bases are TGTGCCACCAGCAGAGACTCGACAGATACGCAGTATTTT.